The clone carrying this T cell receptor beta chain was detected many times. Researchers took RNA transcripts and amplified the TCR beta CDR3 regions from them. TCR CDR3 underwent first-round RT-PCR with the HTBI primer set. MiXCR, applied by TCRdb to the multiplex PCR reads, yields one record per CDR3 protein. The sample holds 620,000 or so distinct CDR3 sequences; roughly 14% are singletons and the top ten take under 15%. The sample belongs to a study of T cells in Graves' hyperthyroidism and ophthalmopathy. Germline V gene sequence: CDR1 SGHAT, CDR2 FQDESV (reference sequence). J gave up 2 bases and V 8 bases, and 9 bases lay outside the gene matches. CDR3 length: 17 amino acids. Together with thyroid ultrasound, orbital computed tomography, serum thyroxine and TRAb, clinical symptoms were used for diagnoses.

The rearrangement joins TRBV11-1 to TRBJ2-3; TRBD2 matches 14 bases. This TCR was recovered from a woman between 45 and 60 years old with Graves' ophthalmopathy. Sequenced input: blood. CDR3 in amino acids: CASRGTSGRGYTDTQYF. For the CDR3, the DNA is TGTGCCAGCCGCGGGACTAGCGGGAGAGGATACACAGATACGCAGTATTTT.